This T cell receptor (beta chain) was observed in a study of T-cell memory formation after mild COVID-19. Study findings and constraints: CD4+ contracting clones were found mainly in CM and EM, and CD8+ ones in EMRA.

This CDR3 has 15 amino acids. With 6 bases clipped from V and 7 bases from J, the junction kept 11 bases outside the gene matches. Germline CDR1 SEHNR, CDR2 FQNEAQ (reference sequence). Employing constant-segment primers, 5'RACE generated TCR alpha and TCR beta cDNA libraries bearing sample barcodes and UMIs. TCRdb re-called the 5' RACE reads with MiXCR, one entry per CDR3 protein. The data show some 450,000 distinct CDR3 sequences, 15% to 25% seen once. In regard to this clonotype: The antigen is undetermined.

The receptor's source is an adult woman who had mild COVID-19 (a few samples of this study predate the infection). Cell type and time point are not known. Sequencing input: PBMCs or a T cell subset sorted from them (not recorded which). The rearrangement joins TRBV7-9 to TRBJ2-7; TRBD2 matches at 11 bases. Here the CDR3 DNA reads TGTGCCAGCAGACATAGCGGGGGGGCTCTAGGGGAGCAGTACTTC. This sequence encodes CASRHSGGALGEQYF.